The 26 T cell receptor beta chains below come from one sample, sequenced in a study of T cells after yellow fever vaccination. TCRdb processed the 5' RACE reads anew with MiXCR; each CDR3 protein has one entry. The data hold roughly 500,000 distinct CDR3 sequences, with 19% observed a single time. The sample in question was PBMCs, obtained 15 days after the yellow fever booster vaccination. The receptors shown here come from a man aged 25-45 years who received the YFV17D yellow fever vaccine.

This clonotype was seen a handful of times. The chain combines TRBV2 with TRBJ2-4; no clear D gene. V lost 0 bases to trimming and J lost 12 bases, with 12 bases between them. This CDR3 contains 13 residues. Germline-derived CDR1 and CDR2 are SNHLY and FYNNEI. The CDR3 sequence: CASSEAVWVGQYF. The CDR3 bases are TGTGCCAGCAGTGAAGCCGTATGGGTGGGTCAGTACTTC.

V gene TRBV6-2 or TRBV6-3 combines with J gene TRBJ1-1; D is unresolved. The CDR3 loop spans 13 amino acids. V was clipped by 6 bases and J by 1 base, with 9 bases between them. Germline CDR1 and CDR2: MNHEY and SVGEGT. Here the CDR3 reads CASSDWTNTEAFF. Here the CDR3 DNA reads TGTGCCAGCAGCGATTGGACGAACACTGAAGCTTTCTTT.

V is TRBV29-1 and J is TRBJ1-1, with D hard to call. Germline CDR1 and CDR2: SQVTM and ANQGSEA. This CDR3 is 14 amino acids long. V was trimmed by 0 bases and J by 4 bases, leaving 12 bases between them. The chain's CDR3 is CSVEDGGRVTEAFF. In nucleotides, the CDR3 is TGCAGCGTTGAAGATGGTGGGCGGGTCACTGAAGCTTTCTTT.

A few counts support this clonotype. The gene calls are TRBV5-1 and TRBJ2-1; 8 bases map to TRBD2. In germline, CDR1 is SGHRS, CDR2 YFSETQ. The CDR3 totals 16 residues. Trimming removed 4 bases from V and 7 bases from J; junction bases left unmatched: 13. The CDR3 reads CASSVSPGLVKNEQFF. DNA of the CDR3: TGCGCCAGCAGCGTATCACCGGGACTAGTTAAGAATGAGCAGTTCTTC.

The chain carries TRBV5-6 and TRBJ1-1; 9 bases are a match to TRBD1. V lost 4 bases to trimming and J lost 5 bases; unmatched junction nucleotides: 9. The CDR3 loop spans 15 amino acids. CDR1 and CDR2 (germline): SGHDT, YYEEEE. CDR3: CASSLSPGTGTEAFF. In nucleotides, the CDR3 is TGTGCCAGCAGCCTATCTCCCGGGACAGGGACTGAAGCTTTCTTT.

This clonotype has just a few counts. The J gene is TRBJ2-1, the V gene TRBV19; TRBD2 aligns across 8 bases. Germline trimming cut 4 bases from V and 7 bases from J; bases unmatched to any gene: 18. Germline V gives CDR1 LNHDA, CDR2 SQIVND (reference sequence). The CDR3 consists of 18 residues. For the CDR3, the DNA is TGTGCCAGTAGTACCTACACGGCGGGAGGCTACACAGGGAATGAGCAGTTCTTC. It specifies CASSTYTAGGYTGNEQFF.

To note about this clonotype: A read error is possible here, since a much larger clone lies one base away. The CDR3, as DNA: TGTGCCGTGGACAGGGGGGAAGGCCCAGATATGCAGTATTTT. Encoded protein: CAVDRGEGPDMQYF. J is TRBJ2-3 and V is TRBV10-3, with 10 nucleotides matching TRBD1. This CDR3 has 14 amino acids. CDR1 is ENHRY, CDR2 SYGVKD, per germline.

This clonotype was seen a few times. The rearrangement uses TRBV5-1 and TRBJ2-5; TRBD2 agrees at 12 bases. The CDR3 consists of 20 residues. Germline trimming cut 0 bases from V and 5 bases from J; bases unmatched to any gene: 17. Looked up from germline, CDR1 is SGHRS and CDR2 is YFSETQ. This CDR3 reads CASSLDRATSGRPREETQYF. The CDR3 DNA sequence: TGCGCCAGCAGCTTGGACCGAGCGACTAGCGGGAGACCCCGGGAGGAGACCCAGTACTTC.

J is TRBJ2-7 and V is TRBV11-1, with 14 bases fitting TRBD2. The CDR3 loop spans 19 amino acids. Germline V gene lookup returns CDR1 SGHAT and CDR2 FQDESV (reference sequence). V was pared by 5 bases and J by 2 bases, with 14 bases of the junction left unmatched. CDR3 sequence (DNA): TGTGCCAGCAGCCACAAAGGGATGACTAGCGGGAGGGCCACCTACGAGCAGTACTTC. It is translated as CASSHKGMTSGRATYEQYF.

This clonotype was detected only a few times. The V gene is TRBV18, the J gene TRBJ2-3; D might be TRBD1 or TRBD2, each matching 5 bases. CDR1 and CDR2 from the germline V gene are KGHSH and LQKENI. The CDR3 has 17 residues. V was cut by 3 bases and J by 5 bases, with 21 bases left in between. As DNA, the CDR3 is TGTGCCAGCTCACCGCAATCTTCCGGGACGGGGATAGATACGCAGTATTTT. Its translation: CASSPQSSGTGIDTQYF.

This clonotype showed up just a few times. J is TRBJ2-3 and V is TRBV28; no firm D call. The CDR3 sequence is 16 residues long. V was pared by 6 bases and J by 0 bases, with 16 bases between. Germline lookup yields CDR1 MDHEN and CDR2 SYDVKM. This CDR3 reads CASRPPGRASTDTQYF. The CDR3, as DNA: TGTGCCAGCAGACCGCCCGGCAGAGCTAGCACAGATACGCAGTATTTT.

The chain carries TRBV2 and TRBJ2-5; D remains ambiguous. V gave up 8 bases and J gave up 5 bases, with 21 bases separating them. Looked up from germline, CDR1 is SNHLY and CDR2 is FYNNEI. This CDR3 is built from 15 residues. The CDR3 sequence is CASHPILGKKETQYF. CDR3 nucleotide sequence: TGTGCCAGCCATCCCATCCTGGGGAAGAAGGAGACCCAGTACTTC.

In its sample, this clonotype was seen many times. The chain recombines TRBV7-6 with TRBJ2-1, with 13 bases aligning to TRBD2. V was clipped by 6 bases and J by 4 bases; unmatched bases: 3. The germline gives CDR1 SGHVS, CDR2 FNYEAQ. The CDR3 covers 15 residues. CDR3 sequence reads: CASSQTSGRYNEQFF. The CDR3 DNA sequence: TGTGCCAGCAGTCAGACTAGCGGGAGGTACAATGAGCAGTTCTTC.

The rearrangement uses TRBV6-1 and TRBJ2-5; D remains ambiguous. The CDR3 is made up of 17 amino acids. Trimming pared 7 bases from V and 2 bases from J, leaving 23 bases between. Germline loops: CDR1 MNHNS, CDR2 SASEGT. CDR3 in amino acids: CASIPSGLVSVQETQYF. The CDR3 region has the DNA TGTGCCAGCATCCCCAGTGGGCTGGTGTCGGTGCAAGAGACCCAGTACTTC.

The table lists this clonotype with many counts. In DNA, the CDR3 is TGTGCCAGCTCACCACCAGACTCCTACAATGAGCAGTTCTTC. Protein: CASSPPDSYNEQFF. The V gene is TRBV18, the J gene TRBJ2-1; D gene uncertain. This CDR3 region has 14 residues. Germline V gives CDR1 KGHSH, CDR2 LQKENI. Trimming took 0 bases from V and 0 from J, leaving 3 bases between them.

This clonotype was counted between two and nine times. The V gene is TRBV29-1, the J gene TRBJ2-1, with 8 bases that match TRBD2. The germline V gene has CDR1 SQVTM and CDR2 ANQGSEA. The length of the CDR3 is 11 residues. With V trimmed by 7 bases and J by 10 bases, 6 bases remained unmatched. In DNA, the CDR3 is TGCAGCGGACGGGGGGGTGAGGAGCAGTTCTTC. Translated, it gives CSGRGGEEQFF.

This clonotype was counted only a few times. This rearrangement joins TRBV10-3 to TRBJ1-1; D is undetermined. The germline V gene has CDR1 ENHRY and CDR2 SYGVKD. The CDR3 sequence is 14 residues long. The germline V and J ends were trimmed by 1 base and 1 base, with 7 bases remaining between them. The CDR3 sequence: CAISEWTANTEAFF. The CDR3 nucleotides are TGTGCCATCAGTGAGTGGACCGCGAACACTGAAGCTTTCTTT.

The CDR3: CATSAGVRGYTF. CDR3 coding DNA: TGTGCCACCAGCGCAGGGGTTCGGGGCTACACCTTC. The chain employs TRBV15 and TRBJ1-2, with D tentatively TRBD1 (6 bases). Trimming left V 5 bases short and J 8 bases short, with 12 bases between. The CDR3 length is 12 residues. Germline CDR1 is LNHNV and CDR2 is YYDKDF (reference sequence).

This clonotype has only a few counts. J is TRBJ2-4 and V is TRBV12-3 or TRBV12-4, with 8 bases identical to TRBD2. The CDR3 consists of 16 residues. The junction had 7 bases not matched to a gene; V was cut back by 5 bases and J by 1 base. CDR3 region: CASSHREGLAKNIQYF. In nucleotides, the CDR3 is TGTGCCAGCAGTCATCGGGAGGGCCTCGCCAAAAACATTCAGTACTTC.

J is TRBJ2-7 and V is TRBV20-1; D uncertain. Trimming left V 3 bases short and J 3 bases short, with 9 bases between. The CDR3 sequence is 12 residues long. The germline V gene encodes CDR1 DFQATT and CDR2 SNEGSKA (reference sequence). CDR3 in DNA: TGCAGTGCTAGGGGATTGGACTACGAGCAGTACTTC. Amino acids: CSARGLDYEQYF.

This chain links TRBV7-2 with TRBJ1-6, with D uncertain. CDR1 is SGHTA and CDR2 is FQGNSA in the germline V gene. Trimming shortened V by 11 bases and J by 10 bases, and 18 bases separated the two germline ends. CDR3 size: 13 residues. CDR3 bases: TGTGCCGGTGCGGAGGGCCTAGGGTCACCCCTCCACTTT. It encodes CAGAEGLGSPLHF.

This chain links TRBV7-2 with TRBJ2-5; D is ambiguous. Germline-derived CDR1 and CDR2 are SGHTA and FQGNSA. There are 16 residues in the CDR3. V lost 0 bases to trimming and J lost 5 bases, with 16 bases between them. The DNA for the CDR3 is TGTGCCAGCAGCTTAGCGCCACGGGTGGAAGGGGAGACCCAGTACTTC. Translating it yields CASSLAPRVEGETQYF.

This clonotype was detected a few times. The chain uses TRBV20-1 and TRBJ2-1; no clear D gene. Germline CDR1 reads DFQATT; CDR2 reads SNEGSKA (reference sequence). Trimming removed 0 bases from V and 9 bases from J, with 15 bases in between. This CDR3 comprises 14 residues. The CDR3 sequence: CSARDGSYASEQFF. The CDR3 bases are TGCAGTGCTAGAGATGGAAGCTATGCGAGTGAGCAGTTCTTC.

This clonotype was seen a few times. The chain links TRBV19 to TRBJ2-1, with D hard to call. The germline V gene has CDR1 LNHDA and CDR2 SQIVND (reference sequence). The V end was cut by 8 bases, the J end by 12 bases, with 14 bases between. The CDR3 covers 11 residues. CDR3 loop: CASRLGERQFF. In nucleotides, the CDR3 is TGTGCCAGTCGACTTGGAGAGAGGCAGTTCTTC.

The chain carries TRBV28 and TRBJ2-1; D gene ambiguous. The ends were cut back, 4 bases at V and 10 bases at J, with 11 bases in the middle. The CDR3 has 12 amino acids. Germline V gives CDR1 MDHEN, CDR2 SYDVKM. The CDR3 spells CASSYPGSEQFF. The CDR3 bases are TGTGCCAGCAGTTACCCAGGCAGCGAGCAGTTCTTC.

Only a few counts were recorded for this clonotype. The J gene is TRBJ2-2, the V gene TRBV5-6, with TRBD2 matching 11 bases. Per the germline V gene, CDR1 is SGHDT and CDR2 is YYEEEE. The V segment lost 2 bases and the J segment 6 bases; nucleotides outside the gene matches: 15. The CDR3 length is 19 residues. The CDR3 loop reads CASSFLAGGPTLRAGELFF. The CDR3 nucleotides read TGTGCCAGCAGCTTCCTAGCGGGAGGACCTACACTAAGGGCCGGGGAGCTGTTTTTT.